This T cell receptor (beta chain) was identified during a study of control samples from healthy donors and cancer patients (dated by TCRdb to between 2020 and 2021). Here V drops 3 bases and J drops 5 bases, and the junction holds 3 bases not matched to any gene. The germline V gene gives CDR1 as SQVTM and CDR2 as ANQGSEA. The CDR3 sequence holds 13 residues, the cysteine and phenylalanine included. Only the CDR3 portion is preserved as DNA: 39 bases, with reading frame beginning at the first base. About this clone: It lacks a known antigen. Nothing much larger sits one base from this clone, and base qualities are not available.

Library method: the immunoSEQ multiplex PCR assay. TCRdb took over this immuneACCESS table, retaining in-frame rearrangements with V and J assigned. Such tables are incomplete; in checked studies, under half of the missing clones stem from an unresolved V gene, and the remainder is unexplained. The sample data list about 160,000 clones, and about 94% of these were observed just once. The ten biggest clones cover roughly 8.4% of the sample. The sequenced material came from blood. The receptor's source is a middle-aged woman in good health. Recombination connected TRBV29-1 to TRBJ2-1; 8 nucleotides in the junction match TRBD1. The nucleotide sequence reads TGCAGCGTTGACAGGGGGCTGAACAATGAGCAGTTCTTC. Its protein reads: CSVDRGLNNEQFF.